This T cell receptor beta chain was sequenced for a study of blood T cell repertoires in COVID-19. Study-wide context: Acute and convalescent COVID-19 specimens originated in the United States, Italy and Spain. The analysed material was cDNA or gDNA that came from T cells, B-cell-depleted T cells, or PBMCs.

Authors' processing steps: By means of reference gene primer amplification, nucleated cell counts were estimated. Sequencing used immunoSEQ multiplex PCR; TCRdb keeps in-frame clones, though not all of them. V, J and clone size derive from that table, while D and trimming were established from the DNA sequence. There are 150,000 to 200,000 clones in the sample; more than 75% occur only once, and roughly 5.5% lies in the top ten. Trimming removed 3 bases from V and 1 base from J, with 9 bases in between. The CDR3 totals 14 residues. CDR1 is SGHDN, CDR2 FVKESK, per germline. The chain uses TRBV14 and TRBJ1-1; D unclear. This TCR was sampled from a man aged 35 to 55 with active or convalescent COVID-19. The sequencing sample was made of peripheral blood. This CDR3 is CASSQSPGNTEAFF. The CDR3 coding sequence is TGTGCCAGCAGCCAGAGTCCGGGGAACACTGAAGCTTTCTTT.